This T cell receptor (beta chain) came from a study of blood T cell repertoires in COVID-19. About the study: Samples representing acute and convalescent COVID-19 were sourced from the United States, Italy and Spain.

Here immunoSEQ multiplex PCR was the method, and the copy in TCRdb shows in-frame clones only, minus some. The sample carries approximately 21,000 clones, roughly 73% recorded once. The CDR3 covers 14 residues. J gave up 0 bases and V 4 bases, and 0 bases lay outside the gene matches. CDR1 and CDR2 (germline): MNHEY, SMNVEV (reference sequence). The sequence came from a human donor in a cohort sampled during active or convalescent COVID-19. Material: peripheral blood. The chain uses TRBV27 and TRBJ2-7; 10 nucleotides agree with TRBD2. The CDR3 DNA sequence: TGTGCCAGCAGTTGGACTAGCGGCTCCTACGAGCAGTACTTC. Amino acids: CASSWTSGSYEQYF.